A selection of T cell receptor beta chains follows, all from one sample in a study of neurological immune-mediated disorders. TCRdb recomputed calls from the 5' RACE reads with MiXCR, one row per CDR3 protein. Of about 44,000 distinct CDR3 sequences in the sample, around a fifth are singletons; the top ten hold 3.5% to 5%. Sequencing input: PBMCs. These receptors were taken from a man aged 55 to 70 with HTLV-1-associated myelopathy (HAM/TSP). Both conserved end residues are part of each CDR3. A D gene is named only where the DNA matches it firmly. Clone size is stated in some rows and not others, as once, few, many or a class when expanded.

V gene	D gene	J gene	clone size	CDR3 DNA	CDR3 protein
TRBV28	TRBD2	TRBJ2-1	many	TGTGCCAGCCAGGGTGCTAGCGGAGCCCCCAATGAGCAGTTCTTC	CASQGASGAPNEQFF
TRBV13	.	TRBJ2-4	many	TGTGCCAGCAGCAAGGACAGCAAAAACATTCAGTACTTC	CASSKDSKNIQYF
TRBV20-1	TRBD1	TRBJ2-1	.	TGCAGTTCAAGGGGGCTATACAATGAGCAGTTCTTC	CSSRGLYNEQFF
TRBV12-3/TRBV12-4	.	TRBJ2-2	many	TGTGCCAGCAGTCCCACAGGGTCCGGGGAGCTGTTTTTT	CASSPTGSGELFF
TRBV28	.	TRBJ2-5	many	TGTGCCAGCAGTTTATATTCCCTTGGGGAGACCCAGTACTTC	CASSLYSLGETQYF
TRBV7-9	TRBD1	TRBJ1-2	many	TGTGCCAGCAGCGAAAAATTGGGGACAGAGGCTAACTATGGCTACACCTTC	CASSEKLGTEANYGYTF
TRBV25-1	TRBD2	TRBJ2-5	medium-sized	TGTGCCAGCAGTACAGGGACTAGCGGAATGTCACAAGAGACCCAGTACTTC	CASSTGTSGMSQETQYF
TRBV12-3/TRBV12-4	TRBD2	TRBJ2-7	many	TGTGCCAGCAGTTTACATGGGGGGGTCTACGAGCAGTACTTC	CASSLHGGVYEQYF
TRBV20-1	.	TRBJ1-2	many	TGCAGTGCTCCGCCGACAGCCTCCGGCTACACCTTC	CSAPPTASGYTF
TRBV7-7	TRBD2	TRBJ2-1	many	TGTGCTAGCAGCTTAGGTGCTAGCGGGAGCCTAAACTACAATGAGCAGTTCTTC	CASSLGASGSLNYNEQFF
TRBV3-1	.	TRBJ2-2	many	TGTGCCAGCAGCCAAGAGAGGTGGCGTTCCACCGGGGAGCTGTTTTTT	CASSQERWRSTGELFF
TRBV27	.	TRBJ1-2	many	TGTGCCAGCAGCTTCCAGAGTGGGGGTGGCTACACCTTC	CASSFQSGGGYTF
TRBV20-1	TRBD2	TRBJ2-2	many	TGCAGTGCTGCCGGGACTAGTCGCGCCGGGGAGCTGTTTTTT	CSAAGTSRAGELFF
TRBV10-3	.	TRBJ2-1	.	TGTGCCATCAGGGGGGGCAGGGACCTGTTCGATGAGCAGTTCTTC	CAIRGGRDLFDEQFF
TRBV6-5	TRBD2	TRBJ2-3	many	TGTGCCAGCAGTTTAGCGGGAGGTTACGCAGATACGCAGTATTTT	CASSLAGGYADTQYF
TRBV5-1	TRBD1	TRBJ1-1	.	TGCGCCAGCAGACGGGACAGGGGGCTAGGGGAGACTGAAGCTTTCTTT	CASRRDRGLGETEAFF
TRBV7-8	.	TRBJ2-2	many	TGTGCCAGCAGCTTTGAGGGTTACACCGGGGAGCTGTTTTTT	CASSFEGYTGELFF
TRBV12-3/TRBV12-4	TRBD2	TRBJ2-3	many	TGTGCCAGCAATTCATTAGCGGGAGGAGGGGATACGCAGTATTTT	CASNSLAGGGDTQYF
TRBV11-2	TRBD2	TRBJ2-1	many	TGTGCCAGCAGCTTTGGAGCGGGAGGTCGGAATGAGCAGTTCTTC	CASSFGAGGRNEQFF
TRBV5-1	.	TRBJ2-3	many	TGCGCCAGCAGCTTGGGCGGCGGGATCACAGATACGCAGTATTTT	CASSLGGGITDTQYF
TRBV12-3/TRBV12-4	.	TRBJ1-3	many	TGTGCCAGCAGTTCCCAAGCGGGCTCTGGAAACACCATATATTTT	CASSSQAGSGNTIYF
TRBV12-3/TRBV12-4	.	TRBJ1-4	many	TGTGCCAGCAGAACTACAGCGGAAAAACTGTTTTTT	CASRTTAEKLFF
TRBV7-2	TRBD2	TRBJ2-5	.	TGTGCCAGCAGCCAGCGTAGGACTAGCGGGAGGAAGAGACAGTACTTC	CASSQRRTSGRKRQYF
TRBV4-1	.	TRBJ2-2	many	TGCGCCAGCAGCCAAGGAACAGCAACCGGGGAGCTGTTTTTT	CASSQGTATGELFF
TRBV15	TRBD2	TRBJ2-7	many	TGTGCCACCAGCAGATCGAGCGGGAGAGGGTACGAGCAGTACTTC	CATSRSSGRGYEQYF
TRBV11-1	.	TRBJ1-1	many	TGTGCCAGCGCAACAGTTTTGAACACTGAAGCTTTCTTT	CASATVLNTEAFF
TRBV21-1	.	TRBJ2-1	.	TGTGCCATCCCCGAGAGCCCGGGACTAGCGGGCCAGAGCTCCTACAATGAGCAGTTCTTC	CAIPESPGLAGQSSYNEQFF
TRBV24-1	TRBD2	TRBJ2-1	many	TGTGCCACCCTCCCACAGCGGGGATCCTACAATGAGCAGTTCTTC	CATLPQRGSYNEQFF
TRBV5-1	TRBD2	TRBJ2-5	many	TGCGCCAGCAGCTTGGGGGCTTGGACTAGCGGACAAGAGACCCAGTACTTC	CASSLGAWTSGQETQYF
TRBV28	.	TRBJ1-2	many	TGTGCCAGCAGGAAGGAGATGAACTATGGCTACACCTTC	CASRKEMNYGYTF
TRBV6-1	.	TRBJ2-5	few	TGTGCCAGCAGTGAAGTCGGAGACTCTGAATACTTC	CASSEVGDSEYF
TRBV20-1	TRBD2	TRBJ2-7	.	TGCAGTGCTAGAGATCGGGGGGACGAAGGCTCCTACGAGCAGTACTTC	CSARDRGDEGSYEQYF
TRBV7-2	.	TRBJ2-1	many	TGTGCCAGCAGCCCCGGGTCCGGCTCCTACAATGAGCAGTTCTTC	CASSPGSGSYNEQFF
TRBV24-1	TRBD2	TRBJ2-1	.	TGTGCCAACAGTGATCCCGGGACTAGCGTTGATGAGCAGTTATTC	CANSDPGTSVDEQLF